The 18 T cell receptor beta chains below all came from one sample that was sequenced in a study of blood T cell repertoires in COVID-19 (dated by TCRdb to between 2020 and 2021). The library was built by means of the immunoSEQ multiplex PCR assay. TCRdb mirrors the immuneACCESS table, restricted to in-frame sequences. Some clones are absent from its copies; in checked studies, under half trace to an unresolved V gene, and the reason for the others is unknown. The sample table records approximately 190,000 clones; 84% of these occur just once. The top ten clonotypes cover 3% to 3.5% of the sample. Sequencing was done on a sample of PBMCs or T cells enriched from blood (not recorded which). These receptors were taken from a woman in her twenties or thirties who had been exposed to COVID-19.

The chain uses TRBV6-2 or TRBV6-3 and TRBJ2-2, with D unclear. Germline V CDR1 and CDR2: MNHEY, SVGEGT. Trimming shortened V by 2 bases and J by 3 bases, and 4 bases separated the two germline ends. The CDR3 is made up of 13 amino acids. CDR3 bases: TGTGCCAGCAGTTACCAGGACACCGGGGAGCTGTTTTTT. Protein sequence: CASSYQDTGELFF.

The chain employs TRBV6-5 and TRBJ1-1; 7 positions agree with TRBD1. Germline trimming cut 5 bases from V and 5 bases from J; bases unmatched to any gene: 11. This CDR3 comprises 15 residues. Per the germline V gene, CDR1 is MNHEY and CDR2 is SVGAGI. The CDR3 DNA sequence: TGTGCCAGCAGTAAGGACAGGATCTCGGGTACTGAAGCTTTCTTT. This gives the protein CASSKDRISGTEAFF.

This clone was seen a handful of times. The V and J genes are TRBV4-2 and TRBJ2-2, with TRBD2 identical over 13 bases. The CDR3 runs to 15 residues. Germline lookup yields CDR1 LGHNA and CDR2 YNFKEQ. With V trimmed by 4 bases and J by 5 bases, 1 base remained unmatched. CDR3 in DNA: TGTGCCAGCAGCCGGACTAGCGGGGGTACCGGGGAGCTGTTTTTT. As protein: CASSRTSGGTGELFF.

The rearrangement uses TRBV29-1 and TRBJ1-4; 9 bases fit TRBD1. V lost 4 bases and J lost 6; bases outside the gene matches: 3. The length of the CDR3 is 13 residues. The germline gives CDR1 SQVTM, CDR2 ANQGSEA. CDR3 residues: CSVGGQGDEKLFF. CDR3 nucleotide sequence: TGCAGCGTTGGGGGACAGGGTGATGAAAAACTGTTTTTT.

The chain has TRBV6-2 or TRBV6-3 and TRBJ1-5; weak D call: TRBD1 (6 bases). The germline gives CDR1 MNHEY, CDR2 SVGEGT. CDR3 length equals 13 residues. The ends were cut back, 5 bases at V and 6 bases at J, with 11 bases in the middle. In nucleotides, the CDR3 is TGTGCCAGCAGTGACTTCAGGGGTCAGCCCCAGCATTTT. It yields the protein CASSDFRGQPQHF.

This clone has only a few counts. The chain couples TRBV5-1 to TRBJ2-1, with 9 bases matching TRBD2. Per the germline V gene, CDR1 is SGHRS and CDR2 is YFSETQ. The CDR3 is made up of 14 amino acids. Trimming cost V 4 bases and J 7 bases; bases outside gene matches: 6. The CDR3 reads CASSQTSGGNEQFF. The CDR3 coding sequence is TGCGCCAGCAGCCAGACTAGCGGTGGGAATGAGCAGTTCTTC.

J is TRBJ2-2 and V is TRBV7-2, with TRBD2 identical over 9 bases. With 1 base clipped from V and 0 bases from J, the junction kept 9 bases outside the gene matches. Per the germline V gene, CDR1 is SGHTA and CDR2 is FQGNSA. The length of the CDR3 is 19 residues. The CDR3 nucleotides are TGTGCCAGCAGCTTAGGGAGATCTAGCGGGACCTCGAACACCGGGGAGCTGTTTTTT. Translating gives CASSLGRSSGTSNTGELFF.

This sequence joins TRBV9 and TRBJ2-6, with 11 bases that match TRBD2. The germline CDR1 and CDR2 sequences are SGDLS and YYNGEE. The CDR3 is 17 amino acids. Germline trimming cut 4 bases from V and 0 bases from J; bases unmatched to any gene: 3. The CDR3 sequence is CASSRSGGASGANVLTF. The CDR3, as DNA: TGTGCCAGCAGCCGTAGCGGGGGGGCCTCTGGGGCCAACGTCCTGACTTTC.

The V gene is TRBV5-4, the J gene TRBJ2-1; 11 bases are a match to TRBD2. The CDR3 extends over 16 amino acids. Germline V gene data show CDR1 as SGHNT and CDR2 as YYREEE (reference sequence). The trim removed 4 bases at V and 5 bases at J, leaving 8 bases unmatched. CDR3 sequence (DNA): TGTGCCAGCAGCAGATTAGCGGGGGGGCCTAACAATGAGCAGTTCTTC. This codes for CASSRLAGGPNNEQFF.

This chain connects TRBV3-1 (or the pseudogene TRBV3-2) to TRBJ1-4; 7 bases are shared with TRBD1. CDR3 length: 18 residues. Looked up from germline, CDR1 is LGHDT and CDR2 is YNNKEL (reference sequence). The J segment lost 5 bases and the V segment lost 4 bases, leaving 16 bases of the junction unmatched. The CDR3 coding sequence is TGTGCCAGCAGCCTTACTCTGAGGGAGACAGGGAGCAATGAAAAACTGTTTTTT. It codes for CASSLTLRETGSNEKLFF.

The count of this clone is one. The DNA for the CDR3 is TGTGCCAGCAGCTTTCGGACCACACCGGGGAACAATGAGCAGTTCTTC. Protein product: CASSFRTTPGNNEQFF. The J gene is TRBJ2-1, the V gene TRBV7-2, with D perhaps matching TRBD2 (5 bases). The germline gives CDR1 SGHTA, CDR2 FQGNSA. The CDR3 contains 16 residues. Trimming left V 3 bases short and J 5 bases short, with 17 bases between.

This clone was seen a few times. The CDR3 here is CATSSGQGSGYTF. In nucleotides, the CDR3 is TGTGCCACCAGTTCTGGACAGGGGTCTGGCTACACCTTC. V usage is TRBV24-1 and J usage is TRBJ1-2; 9 bases are a match to TRBD1. The germline V gene encodes CDR1 KGHDR and CDR2 SFDVKD. Unmatched junction bases numbered 5, after V lost 6 bases and J lost 7 bases. The CDR3 is made up of 13 amino acids.

The chain has TRBV6-2 or TRBV6-3 and TRBJ2-2, with D tentatively TRBD2 (5 bases). The CDR3 runs 16 residues. V lost 4 bases, J lost 0 bases, and 12 bases lay in between. Germline CDR1 is MNHEY and CDR2 is SVGEGT. The CDR3 loop reads CASSLRSVANTGELFF. The CDR3 nucleotides are TGTGCCAGCAGTTTACGTAGCGTCGCGAACACCGGGGAGCTGTTTTTT.

The chain couples TRBV12-5 to TRBJ1-6; tentative D call: TRBD1 (6 bases). V was cut by 2 bases and J by 7 bases, with 21 bases left in between. The CDR3 loop spans 18 amino acids. Germline CDR1 reads LGHNT; CDR2 reads FRNRAP. CDR3 DNA: TGTGCTAGTGGTTTGACCTGGGACACCCGGGGAATCAATTCACCCCTCCACTTT. Its translation: CASGLTWDTRGINSPLHF.

This chain connects TRBV6-1 to TRBJ2-4; D is unclear. This CDR3 region has 14 residues. Trimming left V 2 bases short and J 0 bases short, with 5 bases between. Germline lookup yields CDR1 MNHNS and CDR2 SASEGT. The CDR3 bases are TGTGCCAGCAGTGAACTGGCAGCCAAAAACATTCAGTACTTC. Protein sequence: CASSELAAKNIQYF.

V and J are TRBV4-2 and TRBJ1-5; weak D call: TRBD1 (6 bases). Per germline, CDR1 LGHNA and CDR2 YNFKEQ. This CDR3 region has 16 residues. Trimming took off 2 bases at V and 4 bases at J, with 15 bases between the two ends. The CDR3 loop reads CASSQMDSGMNQPQHF. CDR3 DNA sequence: TGTGCCAGCAGCCAAATGGACAGTGGCATGAATCAGCCCCAGCATTTT.

V usage is TRBV2 and J usage is TRBJ1-5, with a possible D match to TRBD1 (5 bases). The V end lost 11 bases, the J end lost 7 bases, and 18 bases lay between the germline ends. The CDR3 covers 13 residues. Germline CDR1 reads SNHLY; CDR2 reads FYNNEI. CDR3 loop: CASREAPPQPQHF. The CDR3 bases are TGTGCCTCCAGGGAGGCGCCGCCCCAGCCCCAGCATTTT. Together with reference TRBV2 and TRBJ1-5, the CDR3 gives the full variable domain: EPEVTQTPSHQVTQMGQEVILRCVPISNHLYFYWYRQILGQKVEFLVSFYNNEISEKSEIFDDQFSVERPDGSNFTLKIRSTKLEDSAMYFCASREAPPQPQHFGDGTRLSIL.

V and J are TRBV4-1 and TRBJ1-1; D may be TRBD1 (5 bases). CDR3 length equals 15 residues. The germline CDR1 and CDR2 sequences are MGHRA and YSYEKL. Trimming left V 4 bases short and J 5 bases short, with 17 bases between. CDR3 protein: CASSPVQGSRTEAFF. CDR3 nucleotides: TGCGCCAGCAGCCCCGTCCAGGGTAGTCGTACTGAAGCTTTCTTT.